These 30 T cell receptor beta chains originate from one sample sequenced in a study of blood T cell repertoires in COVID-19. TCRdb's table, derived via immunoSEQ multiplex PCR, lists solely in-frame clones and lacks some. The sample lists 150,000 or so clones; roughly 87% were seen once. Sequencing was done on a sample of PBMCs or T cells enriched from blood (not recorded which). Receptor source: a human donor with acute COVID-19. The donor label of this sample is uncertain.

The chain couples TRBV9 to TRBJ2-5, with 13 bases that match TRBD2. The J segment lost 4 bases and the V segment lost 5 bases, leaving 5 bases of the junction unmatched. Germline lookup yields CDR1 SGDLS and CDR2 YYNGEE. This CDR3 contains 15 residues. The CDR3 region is CASSFTSGGAETQYF. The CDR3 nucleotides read TGTGCCAGCAGTTTCACTAGCGGGGGGGCAGAGACCCAGTACTTC.

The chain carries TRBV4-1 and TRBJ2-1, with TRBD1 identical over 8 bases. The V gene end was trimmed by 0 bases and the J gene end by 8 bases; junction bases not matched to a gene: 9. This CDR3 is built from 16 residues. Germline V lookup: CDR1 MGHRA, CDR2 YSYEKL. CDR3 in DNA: TGCGCCAGCAGCCAAGATACGACCAGGGGGCTCCATGAGCAGTTCTTC. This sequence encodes CASSQDTTRGLHEQFF.

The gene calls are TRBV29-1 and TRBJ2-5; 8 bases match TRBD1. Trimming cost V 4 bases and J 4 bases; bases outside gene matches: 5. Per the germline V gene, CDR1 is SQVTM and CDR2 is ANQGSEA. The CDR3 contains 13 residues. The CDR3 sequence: CSVVPGGRETQYF. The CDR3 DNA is TGCAGCGTTGTCCCAGGGGGCCGAGAGACCCAGTACTTC.

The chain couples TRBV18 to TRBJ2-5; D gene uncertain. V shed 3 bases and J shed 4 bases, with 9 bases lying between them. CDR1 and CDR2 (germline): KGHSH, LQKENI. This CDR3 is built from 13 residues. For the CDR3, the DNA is TGTGCCAGCTCACCCCCCGGTGGAGAGACCCAGTACTTC. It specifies CASSPPGGETQYF.

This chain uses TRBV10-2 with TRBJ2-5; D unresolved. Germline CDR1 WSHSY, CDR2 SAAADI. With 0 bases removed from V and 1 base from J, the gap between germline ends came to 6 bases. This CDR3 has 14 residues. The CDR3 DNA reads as TGCGCCAGCAGTGAGTCGGAGATCCAAGAGACCCAGTACTTC. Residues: CASSESEIQETQYF.

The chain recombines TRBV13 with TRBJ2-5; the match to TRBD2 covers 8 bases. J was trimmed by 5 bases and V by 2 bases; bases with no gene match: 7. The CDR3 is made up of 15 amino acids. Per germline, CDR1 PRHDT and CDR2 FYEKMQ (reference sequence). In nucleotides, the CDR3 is TGTGCCAGCAGCTTACGATTAGCGGGGTACGAGACCCAGTACTTC. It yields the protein CASSLRLAGYETQYF.

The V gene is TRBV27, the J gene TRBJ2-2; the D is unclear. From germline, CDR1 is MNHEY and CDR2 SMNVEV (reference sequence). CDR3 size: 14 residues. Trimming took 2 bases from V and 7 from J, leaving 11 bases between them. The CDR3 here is CASSLSPPGGELFF. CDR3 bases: TGTGCCAGCAGTTTAAGCCCCCCTGGCGGGGAGCTGTTTTTT.

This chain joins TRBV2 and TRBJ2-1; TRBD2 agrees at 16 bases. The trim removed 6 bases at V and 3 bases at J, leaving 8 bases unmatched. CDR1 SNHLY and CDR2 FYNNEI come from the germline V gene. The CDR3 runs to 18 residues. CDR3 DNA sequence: TGTGCCAGCAGGGATCCGGGACTAGCGGGGGGGTTCTACAATGAGCAGTTCTTC. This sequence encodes CASRDPGLAGGFYNEQFF.

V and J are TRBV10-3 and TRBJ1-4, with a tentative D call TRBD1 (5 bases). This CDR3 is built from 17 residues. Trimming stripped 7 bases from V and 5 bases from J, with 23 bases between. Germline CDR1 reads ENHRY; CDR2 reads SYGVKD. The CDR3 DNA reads TGTGCCATCATTATCTATCGAATCGCAGGGAGGAATGAAAAACTGTTTTTT. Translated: CAIIIYRIAGRNEKLFF.

The DNA of the CDR3 is TGTGCCAGCAGCTTAGGTGGGCGGGAGGTTTATGGCTACACCTTC. As protein: CASSLGGREVYGYTF. J is TRBJ1-2 and V is TRBV7-9; the D is unclear. Trimming pared 1 base from V and 5 bases from J, leaving 14 bases between. Germline-derived CDR1 and CDR2 are SEHNR and FQNEAQ (reference sequence). This CDR3 comprises 15 residues.

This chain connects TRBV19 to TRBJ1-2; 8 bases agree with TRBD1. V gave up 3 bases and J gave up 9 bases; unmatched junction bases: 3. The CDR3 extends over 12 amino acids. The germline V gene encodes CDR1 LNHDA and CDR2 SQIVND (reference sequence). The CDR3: CASSMGTGSYTF. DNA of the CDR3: TGTGCCAGTAGTATGGGGACAGGAAGCTACACCTTC.

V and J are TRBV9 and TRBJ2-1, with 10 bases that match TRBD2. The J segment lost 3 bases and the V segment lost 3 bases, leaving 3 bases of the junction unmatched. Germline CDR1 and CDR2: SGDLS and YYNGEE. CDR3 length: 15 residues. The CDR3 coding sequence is TGTGCCAGCAGCGCTAGCGGGGGCGACTACAATGAGCAGTTCTTC. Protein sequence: CASSASGGDYNEQFF.

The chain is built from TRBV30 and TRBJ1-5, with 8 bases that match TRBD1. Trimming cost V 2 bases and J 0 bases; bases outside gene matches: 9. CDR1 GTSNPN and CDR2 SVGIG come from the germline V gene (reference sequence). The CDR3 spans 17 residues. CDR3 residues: CAWSRAQGAVSNQPQHF. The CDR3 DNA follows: TGTGCCTGGAGTCGAGCCCAGGGGGCGGTTAGCAATCAGCCCCAGCATTTT.

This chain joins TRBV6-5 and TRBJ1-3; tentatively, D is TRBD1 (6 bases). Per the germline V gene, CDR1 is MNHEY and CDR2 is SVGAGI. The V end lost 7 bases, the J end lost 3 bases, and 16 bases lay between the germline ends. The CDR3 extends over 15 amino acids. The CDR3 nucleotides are TGTGCCAGCACCGACAGGCGCCGTGGTGGAAACACCATATATTTT. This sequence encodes CASTDRRRGGNTIYF.

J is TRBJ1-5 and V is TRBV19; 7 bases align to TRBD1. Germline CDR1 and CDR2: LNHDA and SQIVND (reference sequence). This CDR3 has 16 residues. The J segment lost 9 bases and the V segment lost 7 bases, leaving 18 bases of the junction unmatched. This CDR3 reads CASTRDSGRRVLPQHF. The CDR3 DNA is TGTGCCAGTACCAGGGACAGTGGGCGACGGGTATTGCCCCAGCATTTT.

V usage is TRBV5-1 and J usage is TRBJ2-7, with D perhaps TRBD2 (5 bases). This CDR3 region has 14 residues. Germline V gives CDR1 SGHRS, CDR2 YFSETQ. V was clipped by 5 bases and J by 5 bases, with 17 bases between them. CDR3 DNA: TGCGCCAGCAGATTGTGGCACGGGGATGACGAGCAGTACTTC. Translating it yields CASRLWHGDDEQYF.

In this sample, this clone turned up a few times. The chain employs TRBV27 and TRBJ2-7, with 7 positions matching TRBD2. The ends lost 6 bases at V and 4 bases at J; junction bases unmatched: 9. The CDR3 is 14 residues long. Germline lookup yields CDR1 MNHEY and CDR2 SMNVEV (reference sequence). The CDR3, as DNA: TGTGCCAGCAGCCAGATCGGGGGGACTTACGAGCAGTACTTC. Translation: CASSQIGGTYEQYF.

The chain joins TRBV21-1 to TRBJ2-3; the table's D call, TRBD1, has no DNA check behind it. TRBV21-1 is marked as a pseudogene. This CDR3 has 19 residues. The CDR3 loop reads CASTARYVTEPGQPDTQYF. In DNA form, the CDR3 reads TGTGCCAGCACCGCAAGATATGTGACAGAACCCGGTCAACCAGATACGCAGTATTTT.

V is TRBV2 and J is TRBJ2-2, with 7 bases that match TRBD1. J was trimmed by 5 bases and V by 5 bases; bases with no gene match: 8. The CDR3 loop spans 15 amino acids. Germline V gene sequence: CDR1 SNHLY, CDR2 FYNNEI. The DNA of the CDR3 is TGTGCCAGCAGTTTCCGACAGGGACGGACCGGGGAGCTGTTTTTT. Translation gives CASSFRQGRTGELFF.

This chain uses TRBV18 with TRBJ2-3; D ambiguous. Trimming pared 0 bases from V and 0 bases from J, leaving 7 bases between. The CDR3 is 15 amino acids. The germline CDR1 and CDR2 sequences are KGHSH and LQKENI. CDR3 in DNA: TGTGCCAGCTCACCACCCAGCGAGAGCACAGATACGCAGTATTTT. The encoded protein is CASSPPSESTDTQYF. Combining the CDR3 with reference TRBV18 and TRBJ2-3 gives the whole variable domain NAGVMQNPRHLVRRRGQEARLRCSPMKGHSHVYWYRQLPEEGLKFMVYLQKENIIDESGMPKERFSAEFPKEGPSILRIQQVVRGDSAAYFCASSPPSESTDTQYFGPGTRLTVL.

The CDR3 here is CATSGQGTEAFF. The CDR3 DNA sequence: TGTGCCACCAGCGGACAGGGAACTGAAGCTTTCTTT. V gene TRBV24-1 combines with J gene TRBJ1-1; 8 bases are shared with TRBD1. Germline V gene data show CDR1 as KGHDR and CDR2 as SFDVKD. The CDR3 extends over 12 amino acids. V was pared by 7 bases and J by 5 bases, with 2 bases of the junction left unmatched.

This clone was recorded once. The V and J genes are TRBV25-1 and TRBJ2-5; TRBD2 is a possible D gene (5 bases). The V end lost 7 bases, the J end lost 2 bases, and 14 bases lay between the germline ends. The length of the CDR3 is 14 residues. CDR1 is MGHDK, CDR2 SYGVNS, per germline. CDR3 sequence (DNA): TGTGCCAGCACCCCAGGAGGCAGGCAAGAGACCCAGTACTTC. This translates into CASTPGGRQETQYF.

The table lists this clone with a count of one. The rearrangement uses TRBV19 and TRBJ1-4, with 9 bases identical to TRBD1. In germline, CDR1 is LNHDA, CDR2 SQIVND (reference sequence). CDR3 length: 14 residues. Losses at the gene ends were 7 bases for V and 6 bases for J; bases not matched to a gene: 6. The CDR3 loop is CASKGQGNDEKLFF. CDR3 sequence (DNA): TGTGCCAGTAAGGGACAGGGTAATGATGAAAAACTGTTTTTT.

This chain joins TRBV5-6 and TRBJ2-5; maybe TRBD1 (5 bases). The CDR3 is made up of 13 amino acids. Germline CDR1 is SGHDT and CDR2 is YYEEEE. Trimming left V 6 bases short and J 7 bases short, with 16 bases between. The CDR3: CASIRDRRGTQYF. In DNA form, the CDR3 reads TGTGCCAGCATCCGAGACAGACGAGGGACCCAGTACTTC.

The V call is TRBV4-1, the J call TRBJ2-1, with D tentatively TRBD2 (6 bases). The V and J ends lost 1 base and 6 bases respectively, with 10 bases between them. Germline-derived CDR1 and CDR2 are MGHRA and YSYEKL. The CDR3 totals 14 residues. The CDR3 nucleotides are TGCGCCAGCAGCCAAGTTGCGGGAATCAATGAGCAGTTCTTC. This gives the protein CASSQVAGINEQFF.

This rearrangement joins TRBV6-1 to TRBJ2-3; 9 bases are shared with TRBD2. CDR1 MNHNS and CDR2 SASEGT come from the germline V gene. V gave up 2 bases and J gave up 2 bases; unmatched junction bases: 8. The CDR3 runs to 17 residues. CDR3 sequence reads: CASSENRAGGYTDTQYF. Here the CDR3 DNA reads TGTGCCAGCAGTGAAAATAGAGCGGGGGGCTACACAGATACGCAGTATTTT.

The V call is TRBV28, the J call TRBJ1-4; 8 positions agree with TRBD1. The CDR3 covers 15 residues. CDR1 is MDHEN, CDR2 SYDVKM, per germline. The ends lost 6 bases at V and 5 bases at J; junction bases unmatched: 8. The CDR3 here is CASSNWGQENEKLFF. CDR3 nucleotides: TGTGCCAGCAGCAATTGGGGACAGGAGAATGAAAAACTGTTTTTT.

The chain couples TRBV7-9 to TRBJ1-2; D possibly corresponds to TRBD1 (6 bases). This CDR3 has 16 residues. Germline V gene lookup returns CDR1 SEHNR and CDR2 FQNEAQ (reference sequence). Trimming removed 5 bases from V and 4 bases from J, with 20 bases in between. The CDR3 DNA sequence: TGTGCCAGCAGCCTAATAAAGTCAGGGGTCCCCTATGGCTACACCTTC. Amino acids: CASSLIKSGVPYGYTF. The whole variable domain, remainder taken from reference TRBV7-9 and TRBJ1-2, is DTGVSQNPRHKITKRGQNVTFRCDPISEHNRLYWYRQTLGQGPEFLTYFQNEAQLEKSRLLSDRFSAERPKGSFSTLEIQRTEQGDSAMYLCASSLIKSGVPYGYTFGSGTRLTVV.

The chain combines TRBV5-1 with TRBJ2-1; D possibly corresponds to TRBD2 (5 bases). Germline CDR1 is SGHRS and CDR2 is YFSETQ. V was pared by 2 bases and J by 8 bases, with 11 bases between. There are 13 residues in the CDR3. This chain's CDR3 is CASSFRPGDEQFF. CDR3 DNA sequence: TGCGCCAGCAGCTTCAGGCCCGGGGATGAGCAGTTCTTC.

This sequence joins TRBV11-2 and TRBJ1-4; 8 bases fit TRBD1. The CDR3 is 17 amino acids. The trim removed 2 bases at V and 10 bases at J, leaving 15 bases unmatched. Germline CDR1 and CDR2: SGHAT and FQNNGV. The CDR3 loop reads CASSLFEDRVNGGKLFF. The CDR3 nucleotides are TGTGCCAGCAGCTTATTCGAGGACAGGGTGAATGGGGGAAAACTGTTTTTT.